Detailed here is one T cell receptor beta chain. Its antigen remains unidentified. The sample comes from a study of T cell responses to AZD1222 COVID-19 vaccine. Notes on the study in general: Donors were largely white British and mainly female; clonal diversity was possibly underestimated.

Sequencing used immunoSEQ multiplex PCR; TCRdb keeps in-frame clones, though not all of them. The sample carries more than 95,000 clones, 88% recorded once. This receptor was taken from an adult in good health. The specimen comprised peripheral blood, sampled on day 0 of AZD1222 vaccination.

In DNA form, the CDR3 reads TGTGCCAGCAGTTTGTGGGGCAACCCGGGTACGCAGTATTTT. Amino acid sequence: CASSLWGNPGTQYF. This chain uses TRBV27 with TRBJ2-3; a possible D gene is TRBD1 (5 bases). This CDR3 comprises 14 residues. The V end was cut by 3 bases, the J end by 8 bases, with 15 bases between. Looked up from germline, CDR1 is MNHEY and CDR2 is SMNVEV (reference sequence).